The present entry profiles one T cell receptor (beta chain) with its context. Its antigen is not identified. These data originate in a study of T cell responses to AZD1222 COVID-19 vaccine. Notes on the study in general: Baseline seropositives among AZD1222 recipients totaled only five to seven. Repertoire sampling occurred only after the peak T cell response. Unmutated variant regions are reportedly targeted by nearly half of spike-specific TCRs.

CDR3 length: 14 residues. V was pared by 2 bases and J by 7 bases, with 8 bases of the junction left unmatched. Germline V lookup: CDR1 SGHRS, CDR2 YFSETQ. Assay used: immunoSEQ multiplex PCR; TCRdb lists only in-frame clones, some missing. The sample lists 150,000 or so clones, 75% to 90% seen once, with 3.5% to 5% in the top ten. The sequenced sample was peripheral blood, obtained on day 0 of MenACWY control vaccination. The TCR sequence derives from an adult in good health. The chain recombines TRBV5-1 with TRBJ1-2; TRBD1 aligns across 7 bases. This chain's CDR3 is CASSFDREGLGYTF. The CDR3 DNA reads TGCGCCAGCAGCTTCGACAGGGAGGGTCTTGGCTACACCTTC. Using reference TRBV5-1 and TRBJ1-2 for the parts outside the CDR3, the full variable domain is KAGVTQTPRYLIKTRGQQVTLSCSPISGHRSVSWYQQTPGQGLQFLFEYFSETQRNKGNFPGRFSGRQFSNSRSEMNVSTLELGDSALYLCASSFDREGLGYTFGSGTRLTVV.